The 5 T cell receptor beta chains presented below share a single source sample, sequenced in a study of neoadjuvant anti-PD-1 for oral cavity cancer. Some clones are missing from TCRdb's copy, which holds only in-frame ones; the method was immunoSEQ multiplex PCR. The repertoire consists of tens of thousands of clones, with roughly 84% occurring once and the leading ten covering roughly 2.6%. The sample here was PBMCs, taken before nivolumab (anti-PD-1) treatment. Receptors originate from a person aged 35-79 years with oral cavity squamous cell carcinoma.

The J gene is TRBJ2-1, the V gene TRBV9; 8 positions match TRBD2. J lost 6 bases, V lost 2 bases, and 4 bases had no gene match. There are 14 residues in the CDR3. Germline V gene data show CDR1 as SGDLS and CDR2 as YYNGEE. The CDR3 protein is CASSVGTRGNEQFF. DNA for the CDR3: TGTGCCAGCAGCGTCGGGACTAGAGGCAATGAGCAGTTCTTC.

The V gene is TRBV10-2, the J gene TRBJ2-5, with unresolved D. Trimming took off 6 bases at V and 5 bases at J, with 13 bases between the two ends. CDR1 and CDR2 (germline): WSHSY, SAAADI. The CDR3 extends over 13 amino acids. DNA for the CDR3: TGCGCCAGCAGCCTGACAAGGACGGAGACCCAGTACTTC. It yields the protein CASSLTRTETQYF.

The rearrangement joins TRBV5-1 to TRBJ2-7; the D is unclear. The ends were cut back, 5 bases at V and 0 bases at J, with 15 bases in the middle. The length of the CDR3 is 15 residues. The germline V gene has CDR1 SGHRS and CDR2 YFSETQ. The CDR3 spells CASSSRHYSSYEQYF. DNA of the CDR3: TGCGCCAGCAGTTCAAGACACTACAGCTCCTACGAGCAGTACTTC. The variable domain in full, with the rest retrieved from reference TRBV5-1 and TRBJ2-7, is KAGVTQTPRYLIKTRGQQVTLSCSPISGHRSVSWYQQTPGQGLQFLFEYFSETQRNKGNFPGRFSGRQFSNSRSEMNVSTLELGDSALYLCASSSRHYSSYEQYFGPGTRLTVT.

The chain links TRBV20-1 to TRBJ1-2; D is possibly TRBD1 (5 bases). The V gene lost 2 bases and the J gene lost 8 bases, with 9 bases spanning the gap. There are 11 residues in the CDR3. The germline CDR1 and CDR2 sequences are DFQATT and SNEGSKA (reference sequence). The CDR3 region is CSARSGQGYTF. CDR3 DNA: TGCAGTGCTAGATCGGGGCAGGGCTACACCTTC.

The chain links TRBV5-1 to TRBJ2-1, with TRBD2 as a possible D gene (6 bases). The CDR3 has 14 amino acids. Germline CDR1 SGHRS, CDR2 YFSETQ. Trimming pared 5 bases from V and 8 bases from J, leaving 17 bases between. The CDR3 nucleotides are TGCGCCAGCAGTCCGGGACTCACGGACCATGAGCAGTTCTTC. Translating it yields CASSPGLTDHEQFF.